This T cell receptor beta chain emerged from a study of cytomegalovirus exposure and HLA in healthy donors (dated by TCRdb to 2016 to 2017). Study-level background: According to an earlier analysis of a few hundred of the donors, 150 million to 200 million T cells yielded 90 million to 140 million unique TCR beta sequences and approximately 300 Gb of sequence data. Around 330 gigabases of sequencing data and 70 million to 95 million unique TCR sequences made up an early release that covered over 550 HLA-typed donors. The genetic ancestry cluster associated with self-reported Caucasian donors included approximately 85% of the roughly 380 genotyped donors. The study aimed to test whether signatures of past pathogen exposure could be identified by cataloging public T cell receptors. The study profiled the T cell repertoires of hundreds of subjects by immunosequencing and related them to cytomegalovirus serostatus. A separate validation cohort of roughly 130 different subjects was used in addition to the approximately 700-subject first cohort. The study combined high-throughput TCR immunosequencing, statistical association of individual TCRs with disease status, and machine learning to predict cytomegalovirus infection status. A later analysis re-examined previously published TCR beta repertoires from more than 650 donors and added high-resolution HLA genotyping to investigate patterns of TCR occurrence. The later analysis used no new phenotypic data to find candidate immune exposures, relying instead on TCR beta sequences and their occurrence across donors. An earlier analysis of some 600 of the donors applied high-throughput TCR beta sequencing to assess whether each TCR beta V gene segment acted as functional or pseudogenic. Donor age, sex, ethnicity and CMV serostatus were compiled alongside the repertoire data. A later genetic analysis took genome-wide SNP genotypes for about 65% of the 666 donors and used that subset as a discovery cohort. All discovery cohort repertoires had been generated using a single sequencing platform. Both class I and class II loci were covered by HLA typing, at four-digit resolution. The number of donors typed differed by locus, with roughly 629-640 for A, B, C, DRB1 and DQB1, 522 for DQA1, 606 for DPA1, and some 440 for DPB1. Because of strong linkage in the cohort, roughly five DR-DQ haplotypes were treated as single units for association and clustering. Among 398 genotyped donors of the cohort, an average of approximately 240,000 unique TCR beta nucleotide sequences were sequenced per donor, roughly a sixth of them non-productive.

The cohort consisted of some 730 healthy bone marrow donors. At the time of sampling, every cohort member was nominally healthy, though immune exposures that went unrecorded were likely present. The donor was CMV seronegative and belonged to the group of under 400 seronegative cohort members. A peripheral blood sample was collected from each donor, and TCR beta sequencing was performed on peripheral blood mononuclear cells. Genomic DNA extraction from the blood cell samples was performed with the Qiagen DNeasy Blood Extraction Kit. As to this clone: Its antigen remains undetermined.

The paper's findings and limits, for the study overall: Only TCR beta chains were sequenced in this cohort, and the absence of alpha or paired-chain data limited detectable features. A few of the identified cytomegalovirus-associated TCR beta chains were confirmed in vitro to be specific for cytomegalovirus antigens. Because HLA typing was missing for some donors at each locus, association tests included only the typed subset. Linkage disequilibrium might explain the correlated functional status among segregating V segments, but an unknown experimental factor could not be excluded. Immune exposure information for the cohort was limited to CMV serostatus. The study listed 150 to 200 TCR beta chains as associated with cytomegalovirus. Because the 87-base-pair reads could not distinguish some IMGT-functional V segments, including TRBV6-2 and TRBV6-3, those segments were excluded. Most CMV-associated TCR beta chains appeared to be HLA-restricted in a later analysis, and the HLA associations seemed to be driven largely by CMV exposure. An association between a missense DCLRE1C variant and V-gene and J-gene trimming of TCR beta chains was found in a later genetic analysis and replicated in an independent cohort. An earlier analysis of around 600 of the donors showed that most TCR beta V segments appeared in productive rearrangements either about 87% or about 30% of the time, which broadly matched IMGT annotations. A later analysis found that TCR association rates varied across HLA loci, with DRB1 alleles showing the most associated TCRs and HLA-C alleles the fewest. According to a later genetic analysis, donors in an Asian-associated ancestry cluster had fewer N-insertions in productive TCRs than the roughly 700-donor mean. Most TCR sequences were seen in very few donors, while some public TCRs were found in many individuals. A further reported finding was that TCR beta sequences accurately predicted the HLA-A and HLA-B alleles for most subjects in the first cohort. A cluster of highly shared sequence variants was judged likely to represent a technical artifact of the sequencing pipeline. The earlier analysis of around 600 of the donors excluded over 15 rarely observed V segments, including chromosome 9 orphons, because counts were too low. It was suggested by the authors that the approach could potentially be generalized to other disease states and immunological phenotypes. Roughly uniform sequencing depth across donors was assumed in presence/absence analyses, although this assumption may not hold. Specific HLA alleles were associated with more than 15,000 TCR beta sequences at a false discovery rate of 0.05 in a later analysis. When HLA alleles, especially DR and DQ, strongly co-occurred, attributing TCR associations to individual alleles was difficult. In a later analysis, HLA-associated TCR beta chains were found to be more clonally expanded and to have lower generation probabilities than equally common non-associated chains. The classifier was reported to diagnose cytomegalovirus status with high specificity and sensitivity in both the original and validation cohorts. According to a later analysis, parvovirus B19, influenza, CMV and Epstein-Barr virus appeared linked to several top co-occurrence clusters.

Library generation was performed with the immunoSEQ multiplex PCR assay. For the multiplex PCR, a mixture combining 60 forward primers for TCR Vbeta segments and 13 reverse primers for TCR Jbeta segments was used. A multiplex PCR assay on genomic DNA amplified the CDR3 region of rearranged TCR beta genes. The Illumina HiSeq System was used to sequence the amplified TCR beta libraries as 87-base-pair reads. For the original study's pipeline: A later analysis tallied around 82 million unique TCR beta chains across the 666 repertoires, and roughly 11 million of those chains were shared by two or more donors. A nearest-neighbor algorithm error-corrected the raw reads and collapsed the reads into unique sequences, merging closely related sequences to remove PCR and sequencing errors. CDR3 sequences were aligned to IMGT reference sequences to assign V, D and J gene segments. For a sequence to be retained, at least a six-nucleotide match to both a V gene segment and a J gene segment was required. Rearrangements were called productive when the CDR3 lacked stop codons and stayed in frame with V and J; all others were non-productive. Following IMGT convention, CDR3 was defined as the stretch from the second conserved V-encoded cysteine up to the conserved J-encoded phenylalanine. Sequences without an unambiguous match to a single V gene segment were excluded from the earlier analysis of a few hundred of the donors. An earlier analysis of around 600 of the donors classified V segments as functional when productive rearrangements were above 56.7% and as segregating when the standard deviation between donors was above 5%. A statistical classification framework was developed to diagnose cytomegalovirus status using the catalog of TCR beta chain sequences. A later analysis assigned V and J genes by comparing TCR nucleotide sequences with IMGT/GENE-DB human TR gene sequences. The TCRdist pipeline was used in a later analysis to assign CDR3 sequences and most-parsimonious VDJ recombination scenarios. In a later analysis, each TCR beta chain was defined by its CDR3 amino acid sequence together with its V-gene family, and reads without a unique V-gene family were excluded. In a later analysis, around 600 highly shared, low-generation-probability nucleotide sequences were removed to address suspected cross-contamination and a sequencing artifact. For each public chain, a later analysis derived a clonal expansion index from normalized ranks of inferred template counts within each repertoire. A later analysis computed generation probabilities with a VDJ recombination model fitted to out-of-frame rearrangements, and checked the results against IGoR. Hypergeometric tests were used in a later analysis to score TCR-TCR, TCR-HLA and TCR-CMV co-occurrence, with a repertoire-size bias correction applied to the TCR pairs. False discovery rates were estimated in a later analysis by permuting HLA or CMV assignments 20 times. A later analysis grouped co-occurring TCRs with DBSCAN, adding TCRdist sequence similarity when clustering within HLA-allele-positive subsets. For co-occurrence clustering, repertoires with fewer than 30,000 or more than 120,000 public chains were excluded, along with a handful of repertoires with anomalous nucleotide sharing. Held by TCRdb, this immuneACCESS table contains in-frame sequences only and omits some clones. Under half of the omission traces to an unresolved V gene where checked; the cause of the rest is unknown. V, J and clone size are taken as reported in that table, and D and trimming were inferred from the DNA itself. The table for this sample records over 150,000 clones. About 0.74% of the sample rests with the top ten.

The CDR3 runs 16 residues from the cysteine to the phenylalanine. Only the CDR3 DNA stays, 48 bases, in frame from base 1. Ends trimmed: V by 4 bases, J by 3 bases; bases unmatched to a gene: 5. CDR1 SGHVS and CDR2 FQNEAQ were looked up in the germline V gene. The rearranged chain carries TRBV7-8 and TRBJ2-2; 10 central bases correspond to TRBD1. The sequenced material came from PBMCs. The receptor was isolated from a boy aged 10-17 years in good health and CMV-seronegative. The CDR3 sequence is CASSSGDRGYTGELFF. The DNA reads as follows: TGTGCCAGCAGCTCAGGGGACAGGGGTTACACCGGGGAGCTGTTTTTT.